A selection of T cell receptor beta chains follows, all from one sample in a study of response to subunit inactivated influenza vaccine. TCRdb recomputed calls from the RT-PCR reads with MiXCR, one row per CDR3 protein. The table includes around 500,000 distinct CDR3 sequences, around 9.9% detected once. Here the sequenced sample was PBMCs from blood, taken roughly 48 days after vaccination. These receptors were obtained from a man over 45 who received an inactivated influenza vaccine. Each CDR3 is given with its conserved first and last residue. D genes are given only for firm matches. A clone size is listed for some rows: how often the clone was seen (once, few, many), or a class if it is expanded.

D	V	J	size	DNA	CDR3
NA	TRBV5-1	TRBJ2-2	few	TGCGCCAGCAGCCTCGGAGCCTACACCGGGGAGCTGTTTTTT	CASSLGAYTGELFF
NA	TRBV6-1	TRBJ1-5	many	TGTGCCAGCGGATTTAATCAGCCCCAGCATTTT	CASGFNQPQHF
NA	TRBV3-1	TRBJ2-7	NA	TGTGCCAGCAGCCCCTGGGACACCTCCTACGAGCAGTACTTC	CASSPWDTSYEQYF
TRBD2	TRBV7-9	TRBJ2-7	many	TGTGCCAGCAGCTCCGCGGGGGGAATGGTTTACGAGCAGTACTTC	CASSSAGGMVYEQYF
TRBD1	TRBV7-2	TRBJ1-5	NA	TGTGCCAGCAGCCCAGGACAGGGTTGGTATCAGCCCCAGCATTTT	CASSPGQGWYQPQHF
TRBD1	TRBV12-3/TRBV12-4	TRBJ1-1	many	TGTGCCAGCAGCTCGACAGGGGGAATGAACACTGAAGCTTTCTTT	CASSSTGGMNTEAFF
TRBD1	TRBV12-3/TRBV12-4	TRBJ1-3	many	TGTGCCAGCAGTGCAACCGGGACAGGGGGTTCTAGAAACACCATATATTTT	CASSATGTGGSRNTIYF
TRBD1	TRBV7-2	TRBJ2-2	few	TGTGCCAGCAGCTGGTTGGGACAGACAAACACCGGGGAGCTGTTTTTT	CASSWLGQTNTGELFF
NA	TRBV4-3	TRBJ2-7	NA	TGCGCCAGCAGCCAAGATCCGGGCCTAAGCTCCTACGAGCAGTACTTC	CASSQDPGLSSYEQYF
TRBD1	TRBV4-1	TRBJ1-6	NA	TGCGCCAGCAGCCTCCGACAGGGGCAGTCACCCCTCCACTTT	CASSLRQGQSPLHF